The source of this T cell receptor (beta chain) is a study of blood T cell repertoires in COVID-19. Study details: COVID-19 samples from acute and convalescent phases originated in the United States, Italy and Spain.

This CDR3 has 17 amino acids. Trimming removed 3 bases from V and 3 bases from J; junction bases left unmatched: 10. CDR1 and CDR2 (germline): MGHRA, YSYEKL. How the authors handled the data: It was from reference gene primer amplification that nucleated cell counts were estimated. Using immunoSEQ multiplex PCR, the repertoire was profiled, and TCRdb retains in-frame clones only, with some absent. The D gene and trimming were derived from the DNA, and the V and J assignments and clone size from that table. The table lists about 170,000 clones, about 85% of them singletons. This TCR came from a human donor with acute or convalescent COVID-19. The donor label of this sample is uncertain. The sequenced material came from peripheral blood. The chain carries TRBV4-1 and TRBJ1-1, with 10 bases lining up with TRBD1. The CDR3 DNA is TGCGCCAGCAGCCATGATAGGACAGGGGGAGGGTACACTGAAGCTTTCTTT. Its translation: CASSHDRTGGGYTEAFF.